This T cell receptor (beta chain) derives from a study of radiotherapy plus CTLA-4 blockade in lung cancer. On the study more broadly: Of all patients, around 20% responded objectively and about 30% showed disease control.

Concerning this clone: Its antigen is not known.

Trimming removed 3 bases from V and 5 bases from J; junction bases left unmatched: 6. CDR1 and CDR2 (germline): SGDLS, YYNGEE. This CDR3 contains 15 residues. Findings and caveats of the study: Researchers report tumor-derived TCR clones expanding in blood after radiotherapy plus ipilimumab.

Using immunoSEQ multiplex PCR, the repertoire was profiled, and TCRdb retains in-frame clones only, with some absent. The data hold tens of thousands of clones, with roughly four fifths observed a single time. The chain carries TRBV9 and TRBJ2-3; 10 bases align to TRBD2. The sample in question was peripheral blood, obtained from a patient treated with radiotherapy plus ipilimumab. This TCR came from a human donor with non-small cell lung cancer who had stable disease on radiotherapy plus ipilimumab. The DNA of the CDR3 is TGTGCCAGCAGCGAGAGCGGGGGGGCCGGAGATACGCAGTATTTT. Amino acids: CASSESGGAGDTQYF.